This TCR beta chain stems from a study of blood T cell repertoires in COVID-19. Across the whole study: Samples representing acute and convalescent COVID-19 were sourced from the United States, Italy and Spain. Sources were T cells, B-cell-depleted T cells, or PBMCs; the material itself was cDNA or gDNA.

Source study methods: Amplifying reference gene primers gave estimates of nucleated cell counts. Only in-frame clones appear in the TCRdb table, and some are missing; sequencing was by immunoSEQ multiplex PCR. V and J calls and clone size are copied from that table; D and trimming were computed from the DNA. Here the sample spans 350,000 to 450,000 clones, approximately 91% being singletons. Individuals aged about 18 to 100 years were recruited from 24 US areas. Deletions cut 1 base from V and 4 bases from J, with 13 bases between. CDR1 is SGHAT, CDR2 FQNNGV, per germline. This CDR3 is built from 15 residues.

This TCR was recovered from a woman between 35 and 50 years old who had been exposed to COVID-19. Material for sequencing was PBMCs or T cells enriched from blood (not recorded which). The chain links TRBV11-2 to TRBJ1-1, with D maybe TRBD1 (5 bases). CDR3: CASSLGGAGGTEAFF. The CDR3 DNA reads as TGTGCCAGCAGCTTAGGCGGGGCTGGTGGCACTGAAGCTTTCTTT.